This TCR beta chain was recorded in a study of blood T cells in healthy people across ages. Across the whole study: Capture via template switching afforded approximately one barcoded beta molecule per two T cells. Findings of the study overall: Those diversity estimates obtained from one million T cells were thought to be underestimates.

As regards this clonotype: Its antigen remains unidentified.

V lost 2 bases and J lost 6, with 6 bases in between. CDR3 length: 11 residues. CDR1 SQVTM and CDR2 ANQGSEA come from the germline V gene. Using a J-beta primer mix together with a sample-barcoded 5' primer, a second PCR was run for about 6 to 11 cycles. Carrying 12 random nucleotides, a template-switch adaptor labeled each individual cDNA molecule. Any given sample supplied a minimum of 2.5 million CDR3-containing paired-end reads. MiXCR, run by TCRdb on the 5' RACE reads, gives a single entry per CDR3 protein. The sample lists about 810,000 distinct CDR3 sequences; around 36% were seen once. V usage is TRBV29-1 and J usage is TRBJ2-3; D is ambiguous. The sequence was obtained from a man between 18 and 35 years old in good health. The sample taken for sequencing was blood. The CDR3 here is CSVEWLDTQYF. CDR3 nucleotides: TGCAGCGTTGAATGGTTGGATACGCAGTATTTT.